This note documents a single T cell receptor beta chain sequence. Its antigen is unknown. Sequenced by immunoSEQ multiplex PCR; TCRdb stores in-frame clones only, minus some. The data show millions of clones, 85% to 95% seen once. The data stem from a study of shared clonotypes between healthy human individuals. Study details: Donors had three CD4 naive, three CD4 memory, two CD8 naive and one CD8 memory plate apiece. Study-wide results and limits: Since donors were few, the genetic and exposure-history diversity represented was limited. Memory subsets had estimated richness that was generally smaller than that of naive subsets. Relative to clonotypes present in all four donors, those not shared had lower generation probabilities.

This TCR derives from a man younger than 35 in good health. Some clones in this sample may be carry-over from other donors' samples. The sample taken for sequencing was naive CD4+ T cells from PBMCs. Subset meaning: CD45RA+ positively selected.

CDR3 sequence: CASRLAGGGVNEQFF. The CDR3, as DNA: TGTGCCAGCAGACTAGCGGGAGGGGGGGTCAATGAGCAGTTCTTC. This chain links TRBV6-5 with TRBJ2-1; TRBD2 matches at 13 bases. CDR1 MNHEY and CDR2 SVGAGI come from the germline V gene. With V trimmed by 6 bases and J by 6 bases, 5 bases remained unmatched. This CDR3 contains 15 residues.